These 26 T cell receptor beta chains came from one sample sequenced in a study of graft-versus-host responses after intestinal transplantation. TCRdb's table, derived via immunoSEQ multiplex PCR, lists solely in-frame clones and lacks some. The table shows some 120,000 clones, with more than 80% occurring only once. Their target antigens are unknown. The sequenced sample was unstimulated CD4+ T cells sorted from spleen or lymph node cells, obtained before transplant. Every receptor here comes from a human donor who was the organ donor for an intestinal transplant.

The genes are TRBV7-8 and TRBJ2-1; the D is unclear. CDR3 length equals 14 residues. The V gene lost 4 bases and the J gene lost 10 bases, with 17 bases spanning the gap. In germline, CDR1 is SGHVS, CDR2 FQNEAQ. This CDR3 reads CASSSLEPKAEQFF. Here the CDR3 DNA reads TGTGCCAGCAGCTCTCTCGAGCCCAAAGCCGAGCAGTTCTTC.

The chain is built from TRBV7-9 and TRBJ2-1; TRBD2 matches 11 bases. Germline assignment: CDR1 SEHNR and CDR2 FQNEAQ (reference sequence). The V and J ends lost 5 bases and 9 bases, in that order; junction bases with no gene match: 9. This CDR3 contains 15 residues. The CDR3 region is CASSAPLAGVAEQFF. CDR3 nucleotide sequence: TGTGCCAGCAGCGCGCCACTAGCGGGAGTAGCTGAGCAGTTCTTC.

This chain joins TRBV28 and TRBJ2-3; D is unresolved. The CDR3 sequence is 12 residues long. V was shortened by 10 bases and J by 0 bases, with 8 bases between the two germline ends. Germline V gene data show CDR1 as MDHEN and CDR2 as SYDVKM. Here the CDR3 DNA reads TGTGCCATCGGATCAAGCACAGATACGCAGTATTTT. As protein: CAIGSSTDTQYF.

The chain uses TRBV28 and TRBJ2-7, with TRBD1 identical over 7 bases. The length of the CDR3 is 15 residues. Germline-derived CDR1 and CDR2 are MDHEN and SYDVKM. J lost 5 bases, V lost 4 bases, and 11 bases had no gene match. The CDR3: CASSSISGTVNEQYF. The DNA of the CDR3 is TGTGCCAGCAGTTCCATCTCCGGGACAGTAAACGAGCAGTACTTC.

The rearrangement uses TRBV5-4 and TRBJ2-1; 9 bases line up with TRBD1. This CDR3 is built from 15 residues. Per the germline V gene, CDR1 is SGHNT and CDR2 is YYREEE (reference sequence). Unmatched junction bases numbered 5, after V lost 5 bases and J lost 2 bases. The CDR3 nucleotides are TGTGCCAGCAGTAAGGACAGGGGCGCCTACAATGAGCAGTTCTTC. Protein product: CASSKDRGAYNEQFF. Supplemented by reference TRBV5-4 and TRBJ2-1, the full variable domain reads ETGVTQSPTHLIKTRGQQVTLRCSSQSGHNTVSWYQQALGQGPQFIFQYYREEENGRGNFPPRFSGLQFPNYSSELNVNALELDDSALYLCASSKDRGAYNEQFFGPGTRLTVL.

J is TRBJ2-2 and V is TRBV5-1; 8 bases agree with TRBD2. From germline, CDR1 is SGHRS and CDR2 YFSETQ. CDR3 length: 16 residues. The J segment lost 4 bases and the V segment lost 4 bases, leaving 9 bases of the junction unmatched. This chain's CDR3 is CASSRRLAGPTGELFF. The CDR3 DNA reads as TGCGCCAGCAGCCGCCGGCTAGCGGGTCCCACCGGGGAGCTGTTTTTT.

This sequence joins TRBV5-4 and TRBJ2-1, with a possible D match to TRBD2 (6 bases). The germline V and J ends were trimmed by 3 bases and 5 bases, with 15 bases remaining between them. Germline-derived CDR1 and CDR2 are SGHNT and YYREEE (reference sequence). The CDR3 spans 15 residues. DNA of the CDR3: TGTGCCAGCAGCTGGGACTCCGGTGCCAACAATGAGCAGTTCTTC. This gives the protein CASSWDSGANNEQFF.

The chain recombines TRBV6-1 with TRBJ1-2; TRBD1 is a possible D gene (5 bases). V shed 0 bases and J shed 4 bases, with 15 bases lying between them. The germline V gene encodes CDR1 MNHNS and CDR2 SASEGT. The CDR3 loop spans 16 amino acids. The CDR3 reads CASSEAIGRVFYGYTF. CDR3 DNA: TGTGCCAGCAGTGAAGCGATAGGCAGGGTTTTCTATGGCTACACCTTC.

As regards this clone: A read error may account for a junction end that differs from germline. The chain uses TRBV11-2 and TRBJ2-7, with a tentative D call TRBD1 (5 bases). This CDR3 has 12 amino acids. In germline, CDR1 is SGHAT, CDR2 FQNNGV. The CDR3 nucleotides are TGTGCCAGCAGCTCGTGGGGCTACGGGCAGTACTTC. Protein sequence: CASSSWGYGQYF.

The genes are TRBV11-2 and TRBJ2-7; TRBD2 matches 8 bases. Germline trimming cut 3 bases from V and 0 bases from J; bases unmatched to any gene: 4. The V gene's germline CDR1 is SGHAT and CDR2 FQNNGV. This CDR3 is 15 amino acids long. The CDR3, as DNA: TGTGCCAGCAGCTTTCTAGCGGGTATCTCCTACGAGCAGTACTTC. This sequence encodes CASSFLAGISYEQYF.

CDR3 DNA sequence: TGTGCCAGCGCAGCGGGAGATAGGTACAATGAGCAGTTCTTC. Its protein is CASAAGDRYNEQFF. The chain links TRBV25-1 to TRBJ2-1; TRBD2 matches at 8 bases. The CDR3 is made up of 14 amino acids. The germline V gene has CDR1 MGHDK and CDR2 SYGVNS. V shed 8 bases, J shed 4 bases, and the junction held 7 bases outside the gene matches.

CDR3 residues: CASSFRGLRYGYTF. The CDR3 bases are TGTGCCAGCAGTTTCAGGGGGCTTCGATATGGCTACACCTTC. This chain links TRBV28 with TRBJ1-2; TRBD1 matches 8 bases. This CDR3 is 14 amino acids long. Trimming removed 3 bases from V and 5 bases from J; junction bases left unmatched: 5. Germline assignment: CDR1 MDHEN and CDR2 SYDVKM.

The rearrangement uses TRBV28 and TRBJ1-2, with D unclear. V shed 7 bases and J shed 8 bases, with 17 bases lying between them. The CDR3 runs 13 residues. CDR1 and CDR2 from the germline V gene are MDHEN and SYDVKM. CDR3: CASTNRGPRGYTF. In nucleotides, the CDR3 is TGTGCCAGCACCAACCGGGGTCCTAGGGGCTACACCTTC.

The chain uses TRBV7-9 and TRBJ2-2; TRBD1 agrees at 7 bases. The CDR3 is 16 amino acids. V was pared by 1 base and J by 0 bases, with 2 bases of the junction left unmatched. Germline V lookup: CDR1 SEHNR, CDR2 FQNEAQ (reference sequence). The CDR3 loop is CASSLGQGPNTGELFF. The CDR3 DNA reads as TGTGCCAGCAGCTTAGGACAGGGCCCGAACACCGGGGAGCTGTTTTTT.

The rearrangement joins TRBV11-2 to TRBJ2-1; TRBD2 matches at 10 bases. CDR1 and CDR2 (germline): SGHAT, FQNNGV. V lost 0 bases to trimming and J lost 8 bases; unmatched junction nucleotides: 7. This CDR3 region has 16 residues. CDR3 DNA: TGTGCCAGCAGCTTAGATCTCCTAGCGGGAGCGGATGAGCAGTTCTTC. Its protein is CASSLDLLAGADEQFF.

CDR3 nucleotide sequence: TGTGCCAGCAGCTTAGAGACAGATTACGAGCAGTACTTC. Translated: CASSLETDYEQYF. The chain carries TRBV7-2 and TRBJ2-5; perhaps TRBD1 as D (5 bases). Gene TRBJ2-7 matches the end of the DNA better, so the J call may be wrong. This CDR3 has 13 residues. In germline, CDR1 is SGHTA, CDR2 FQGNSA.

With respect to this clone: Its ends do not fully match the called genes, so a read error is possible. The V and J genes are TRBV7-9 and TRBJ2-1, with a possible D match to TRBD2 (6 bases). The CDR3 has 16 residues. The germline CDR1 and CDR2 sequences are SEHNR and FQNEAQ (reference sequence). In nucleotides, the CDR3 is TGTGCCAGCAGCTCCTGGTTGCGGGACTCCCACAATGAGCAGTTCTTC. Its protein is CASSSWLRDSHNEQFF.

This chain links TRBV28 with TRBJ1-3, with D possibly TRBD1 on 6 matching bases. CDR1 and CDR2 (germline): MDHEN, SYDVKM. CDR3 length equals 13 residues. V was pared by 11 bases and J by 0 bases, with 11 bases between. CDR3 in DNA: TGTGCCTCAGGGGAGAGCTCTGGAAACACCATATATTTT. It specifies CASGESSGNTIYF.

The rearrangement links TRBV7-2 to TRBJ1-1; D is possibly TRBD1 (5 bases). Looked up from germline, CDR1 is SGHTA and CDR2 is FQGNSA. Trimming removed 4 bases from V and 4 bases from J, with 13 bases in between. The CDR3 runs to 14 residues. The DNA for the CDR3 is TGTGCCAGCAGCTACCCCGGGGCCGCCACTGAAGCTTTCTTT. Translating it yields CASSYPGAATEAFF. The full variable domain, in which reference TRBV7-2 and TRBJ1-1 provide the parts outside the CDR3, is GAGVSQSPSNKVTEKGKDVELRCDPISGHTALYWYRQSLGQGLEFLIYFQGNSAPDKSGLPSDRFSAERTGGSVSTLTIQRTQQEDSAVYLCASSYPGAATEAFFGQGTRLTVV.

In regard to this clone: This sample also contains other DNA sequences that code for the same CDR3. The CDR3 DNA sequence: TGCAGCGTCGGGACAGGGGGCACTGAAGCTTTCTTT. This translates into CSVGTGGTEAFF. V gene TRBV29-1 combines with J gene TRBJ1-1, with 11 bases fitting TRBD1. The germline V gene encodes CDR1 SQVTM and CDR2 ANQGSEA. V shed 6 bases, J shed 4 bases, and the junction held 1 base outside the gene matches. The CDR3 extends over 12 amino acids. Using reference TRBV29-1 and TRBJ1-1 for the parts outside the CDR3, the full variable domain is SAVISQKPSRDICQRGTSLTIQCQVDSQVTMMFWYRQQPGQSLTLIATANQGSEATYESGFVIDKFPISRPNLTFSTLTVSNMSPEDSSIYLCSVGTGGTEAFFGQGTRLTVV.

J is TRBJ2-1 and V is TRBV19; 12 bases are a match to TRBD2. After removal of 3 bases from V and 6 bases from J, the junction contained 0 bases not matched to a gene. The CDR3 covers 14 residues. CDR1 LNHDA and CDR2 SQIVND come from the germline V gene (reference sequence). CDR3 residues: CASSMTSGSNEQFF. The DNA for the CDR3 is TGTGCCAGTAGTATGACTAGCGGGAGCAATGAGCAGTTCTTC.

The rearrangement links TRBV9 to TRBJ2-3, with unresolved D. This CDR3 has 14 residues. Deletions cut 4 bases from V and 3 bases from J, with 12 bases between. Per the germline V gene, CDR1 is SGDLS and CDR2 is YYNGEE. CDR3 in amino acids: CASSLGRVTDTQYF. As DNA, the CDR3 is TGTGCCAGCAGCTTAGGTAGGGTAACAGATACGCAGTATTTT.

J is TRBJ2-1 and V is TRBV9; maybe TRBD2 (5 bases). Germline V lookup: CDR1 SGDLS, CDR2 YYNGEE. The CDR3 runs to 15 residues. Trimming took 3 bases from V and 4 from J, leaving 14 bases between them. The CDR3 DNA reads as TGTGCCAGCAGCGCCGTGTCGGGAAAGTACAATGAGCAGTTCTTC. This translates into CASSAVSGKYNEQFF. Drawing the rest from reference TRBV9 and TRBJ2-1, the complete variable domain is DSGVTQTPKHLITATGQRVTLRCSPRSGDLSVYWYQQSLDQGLQFLIQYYNGEERAKGNILERFSAQQFPDLHSELNLSSLELGDSALYFCASSAVSGKYNEQFFGPGTRLTVL.

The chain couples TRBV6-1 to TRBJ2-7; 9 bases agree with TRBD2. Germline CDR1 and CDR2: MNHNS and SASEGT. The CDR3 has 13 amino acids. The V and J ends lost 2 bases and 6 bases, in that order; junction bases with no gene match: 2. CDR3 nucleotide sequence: TGTGCCAGCAGTGAACCGCGGGAGGGCGAGCAGTACTTC. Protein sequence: CASSEPREGEQYF.

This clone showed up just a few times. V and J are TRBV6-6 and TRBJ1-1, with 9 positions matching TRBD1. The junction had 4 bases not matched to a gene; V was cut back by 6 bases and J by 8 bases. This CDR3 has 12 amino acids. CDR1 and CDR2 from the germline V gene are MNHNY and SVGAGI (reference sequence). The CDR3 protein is CASRRTGEEAFF. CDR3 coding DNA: TGTGCCAGCAGGAGGACAGGGGAGGAAGCTTTCTTT.

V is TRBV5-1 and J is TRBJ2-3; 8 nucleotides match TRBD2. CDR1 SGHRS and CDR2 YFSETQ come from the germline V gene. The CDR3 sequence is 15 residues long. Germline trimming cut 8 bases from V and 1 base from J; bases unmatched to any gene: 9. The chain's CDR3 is CASWVAGRGTDTQYF. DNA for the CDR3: TGCGCCAGTTGGGTAGCGGGGAGGGGCACAGATACGCAGTATTTT.